These 10 T cell receptor beta chains were sequenced from one sample in a study of blood T cell repertoires in COVID-19. Libraries were prepared by immunoSEQ multiplex PCR; TCRdb keeps only in-frame clonotypes and omits some of them. The sample yields 20,000 to 30,000 clones, 80% to 90% seen once. The sequenced material came from peripheral blood. All receptors come from a human donor in a cohort sampled during active COVID-19.

The V and J genes are TRBV12-3 or TRBV12-4 and TRBJ2-7; weak D call: TRBD2 (6 bases). CDR3 length: 12 amino acids. Trimming removed 8 bases at V and 1 base at J, with 9 bases between. The CDR3 sequence: CASGRGSYEQYF. For the CDR3, the DNA is TGTGCCAGCGGGCGGGGTTCCTACGAGCAGTACTTC.

This sequence joins TRBV5-5 and TRBJ1-5; D might be TRBD1 (6 bases). The CDR3 is 15 amino acids. The germline gives CDR1 SGHKS, CDR2 YYEKEE (reference sequence). The V end lost 0 bases, the J end lost 6 bases, and 13 bases lay between the germline ends. The CDR3 spells CASSLAGQGSQPQHF. The CDR3 DNA reads as TGTGCCAGCAGCTTGGCAGGGCAGGGGAGTCAGCCCCAGCATTTT.

In this sample, this clone turned up once. The rearrangement uses TRBV3-1 (or the pseudogene TRBV3-2) and TRBJ1-6; 11 positions agree with TRBD1. The V segment lost 3 bases and the J segment 10 bases; nucleotides outside the gene matches: 8. CDR1 LGHDT and CDR2 YNNKEL come from the germline V gene (reference sequence). The CDR3 covers 16 residues. The CDR3 DNA reads TGTGCCAGCAGCCATCCGGACAGGGGGCGCGGGTCACCCCTCCACTTT. It yields the protein CASSHPDRGRGSPLHF.

This clone has a single count. The chain employs TRBV15 and TRBJ1-5; 9 nucleotides line up with TRBD1. With V trimmed by 3 bases and J by 6 bases, 9 bases remained unmatched. This CDR3 region has 16 residues. Per the germline V gene, CDR1 is LNHNV and CDR2 is YYDKDF (reference sequence). The CDR3 nucleotides read TGTGCCACCAGCAGGGGGGACAGGGCCCTCAGTCAGCCCCAGCATTTT. Translation gives CATSRGDRALSQPQHF.

This rearrangement joins TRBV14 to TRBJ2-3; 12 nucleotides line up with TRBD2. The CDR3 covers 17 residues. V dropped 4 bases and J dropped 3; count of bases not matched to a gene: 8. CDR1 and CDR2 (germline): SGHDN, FVKESK. CDR3 in amino acids: CASSPRWTSGTTDTQYF. In nucleotides, the CDR3 is TGTGCCAGCAGCCCGAGATGGACTAGCGGGACGACAGATACGCAGTATTTT.

The rearrangement links TRBV20-1 to TRBJ2-7; tentatively, D is TRBD1 (6 bases). V shed 3 bases and J shed 0 bases, with 9 bases lying between them. The CDR3 is made up of 13 amino acids. Germline-derived CDR1 and CDR2 are DFQATT and SNEGSKA (reference sequence). CDR3 residues: CSASQGSSYEQYF. The CDR3 DNA reads as TGCAGTGCTAGTCAGGGGAGCTCCTACGAGCAGTACTTC.

The chain recombines TRBV6-5 with TRBJ2-3; weak D call: TRBD2 (6 bases). V shed 9 bases and J shed 2 bases, with 15 bases lying between them. Germline V CDR1 and CDR2: MNHEY, SVGAGI. This CDR3 has 14 residues. Here the CDR3 reads CASIYGTLTDTQYF. As DNA, the CDR3 is TGTGCCAGTATATACGGGACTCTCACAGATACGCAGTATTTT.

The chain recombines TRBV10-1 with TRBJ2-5; possibly TRBD2 for D (6 bases). CDR3 length: 16 residues. CDR1 and CDR2 (germline): WNHNN, SYGVQD (reference sequence). Trimming took 5 bases from V and 5 from J, leaving 21 bases between them. CDR3 nucleotide sequence: TGCGCCAGCAGTACAACCCGGGGCCGCGGGGAGGAGACCCAGTACTTC. Encoded protein: CASSTTRGRGEETQYF.

This clone was counted between two and nine times. The V and J genes are TRBV7-2 and TRBJ1-5, with D possibly matching TRBD1 (6 bases). Germline V gene lookup returns CDR1 SGHTA and CDR2 FQGNSA. The CDR3 has 14 amino acids. Trimming took 5 bases from V and 0 from J, leaving 8 bases between them. The CDR3 DNA reads as TGTGCCAGCAGCGTGGACAGTAGCAATCAGCCCCAGCATTTT. It yields the protein CASSVDSSNQPQHF.

This clone occurred a few times. This chain joins TRBV30 and TRBJ1-6; D unclear. V was shortened by 2 bases and J by 12 bases, with 8 bases between the two germline ends. Germline V CDR1 and CDR2: GTSNPN, SVGIG (reference sequence). There are 11 residues in the CDR3. The CDR3 region has the DNA TGTGCCTGGAGTTCCCCGGGACCCCTCCACTTT. This encodes CAWSSPGPLHF.